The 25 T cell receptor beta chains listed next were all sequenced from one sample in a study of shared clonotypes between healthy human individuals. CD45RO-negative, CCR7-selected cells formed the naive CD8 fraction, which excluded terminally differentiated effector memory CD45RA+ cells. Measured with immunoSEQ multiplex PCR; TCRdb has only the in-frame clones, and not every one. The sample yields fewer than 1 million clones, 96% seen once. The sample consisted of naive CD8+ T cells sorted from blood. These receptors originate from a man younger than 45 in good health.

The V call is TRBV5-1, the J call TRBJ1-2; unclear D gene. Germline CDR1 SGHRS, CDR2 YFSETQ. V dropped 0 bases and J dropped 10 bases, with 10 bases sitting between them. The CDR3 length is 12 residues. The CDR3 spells CASSLEEGAYTF. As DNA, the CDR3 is TGCGCCAGCAGCTTGGAAGAGGGAGCCTACACCTTC.

The DNA for the CDR3 is TGTGCCAGCAGCCATGACAGGGAGCGTCAGCCCCAGCATTTT. Its protein is CASSHDRERQPQHF. The genes are TRBV7-9 and TRBJ1-5; TRBD1 aligns across 7 bases. The CDR3 length is 14 residues. CDR1 and CDR2 (germline): SEHNR, FQNEAQ (reference sequence). The trim removed 5 bases at V and 6 bases at J, leaving 7 bases unmatched.

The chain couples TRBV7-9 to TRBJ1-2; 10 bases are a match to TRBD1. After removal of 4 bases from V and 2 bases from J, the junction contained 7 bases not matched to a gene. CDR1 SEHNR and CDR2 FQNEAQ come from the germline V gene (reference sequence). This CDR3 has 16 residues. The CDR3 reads CASSSPLTGGNYGYTF. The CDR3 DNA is TGTGCCAGCAGCTCCCCTTTGACAGGGGGCAACTATGGCTACACCTTC.

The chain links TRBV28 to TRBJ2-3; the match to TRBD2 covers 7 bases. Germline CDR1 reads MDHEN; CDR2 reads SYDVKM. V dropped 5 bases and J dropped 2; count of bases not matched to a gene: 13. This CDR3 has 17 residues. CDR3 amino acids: CASSPLHNERDTDTQYF. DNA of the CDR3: TGTGCCAGCAGTCCCCTCCATAACGAGCGGGACACAGATACGCAGTATTTT.

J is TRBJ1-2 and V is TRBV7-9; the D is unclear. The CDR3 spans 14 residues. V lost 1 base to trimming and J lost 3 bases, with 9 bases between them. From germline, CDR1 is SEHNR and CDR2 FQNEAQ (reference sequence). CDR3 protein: CASSLGAGYYGYTF. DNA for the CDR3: TGTGCCAGCAGCTTAGGGGCAGGCTACTATGGCTACACCTTC.

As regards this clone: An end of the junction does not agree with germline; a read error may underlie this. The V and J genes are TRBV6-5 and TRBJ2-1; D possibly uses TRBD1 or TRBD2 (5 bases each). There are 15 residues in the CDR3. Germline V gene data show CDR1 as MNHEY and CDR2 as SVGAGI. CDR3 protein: CASSDSPGWGNEQFF. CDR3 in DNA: TGTGCCAGCAGTGACTCCCCGGGCTGGGGGAATGAGCAGTTCTTC.

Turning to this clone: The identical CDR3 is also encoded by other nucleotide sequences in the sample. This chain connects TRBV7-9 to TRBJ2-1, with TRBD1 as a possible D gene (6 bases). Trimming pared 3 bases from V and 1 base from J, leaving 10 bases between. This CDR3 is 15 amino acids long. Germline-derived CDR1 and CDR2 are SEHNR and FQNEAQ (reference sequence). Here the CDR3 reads CASSLGQGSYNEQFF. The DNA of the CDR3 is TGTGCCAGCAGCTTGGGGCAGGGGTCCTACAATGAGCAGTTCTTC.

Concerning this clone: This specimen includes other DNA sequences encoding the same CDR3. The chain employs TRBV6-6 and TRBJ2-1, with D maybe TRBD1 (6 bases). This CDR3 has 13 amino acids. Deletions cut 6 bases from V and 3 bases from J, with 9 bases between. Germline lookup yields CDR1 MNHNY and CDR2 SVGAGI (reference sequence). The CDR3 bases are TGTGCCAGCAGCCCCAGGGGCTACAATGAGCAGTTCTTC. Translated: CASSPRGYNEQFF.

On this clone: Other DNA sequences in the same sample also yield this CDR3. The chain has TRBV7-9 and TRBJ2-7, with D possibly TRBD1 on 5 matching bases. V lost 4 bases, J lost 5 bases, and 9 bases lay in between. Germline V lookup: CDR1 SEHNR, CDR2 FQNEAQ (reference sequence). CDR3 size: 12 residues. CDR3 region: CASSSQGNEQYF. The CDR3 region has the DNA TGTGCCAGCAGCTCGCAGGGTAACGAGCAGTACTTC.

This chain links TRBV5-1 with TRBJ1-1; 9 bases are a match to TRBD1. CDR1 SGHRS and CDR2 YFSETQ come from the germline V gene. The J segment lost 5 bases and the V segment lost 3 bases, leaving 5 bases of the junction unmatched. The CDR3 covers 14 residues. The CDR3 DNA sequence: TGCGCCAGCAGCTATGGACAGGGGTGGACTGAAGCTTTCTTT. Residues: CASSYGQGWTEAFF.

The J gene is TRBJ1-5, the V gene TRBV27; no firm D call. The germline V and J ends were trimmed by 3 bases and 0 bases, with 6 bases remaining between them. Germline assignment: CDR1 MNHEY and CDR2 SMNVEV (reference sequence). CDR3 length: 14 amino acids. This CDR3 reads CASSFLHSNQPQHF. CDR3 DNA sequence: TGTGCCAGCAGTTTTTTACATAGCAATCAGCCCCAGCATTTT.

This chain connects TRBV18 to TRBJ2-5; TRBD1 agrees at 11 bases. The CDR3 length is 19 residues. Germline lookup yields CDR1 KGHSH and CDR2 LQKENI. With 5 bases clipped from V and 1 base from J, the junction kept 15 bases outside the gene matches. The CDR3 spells CASSTYLNRDRGFQETQYF. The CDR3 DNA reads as TGTGCCAGCTCAACTTACTTAAACCGGGACAGGGGGTTCCAAGAGACCCAGTACTTC.

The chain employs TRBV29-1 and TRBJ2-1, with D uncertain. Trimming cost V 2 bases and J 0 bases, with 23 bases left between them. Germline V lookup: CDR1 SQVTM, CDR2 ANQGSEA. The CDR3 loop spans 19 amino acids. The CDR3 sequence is CSVESYNVGPKGSYNEQFF. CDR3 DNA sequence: TGCAGCGTTGAAAGTTACAATGTGGGCCCAAAGGGCTCCTACAATGAGCAGTTCTTC.

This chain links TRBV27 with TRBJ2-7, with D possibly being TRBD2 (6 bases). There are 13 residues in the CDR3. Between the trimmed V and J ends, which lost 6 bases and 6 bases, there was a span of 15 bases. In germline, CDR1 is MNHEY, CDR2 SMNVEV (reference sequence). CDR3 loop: CASRGLAPPEQYF. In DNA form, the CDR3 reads TGTGCCAGCAGAGGGCTAGCGCCACCCGAGCAGTACTTC.

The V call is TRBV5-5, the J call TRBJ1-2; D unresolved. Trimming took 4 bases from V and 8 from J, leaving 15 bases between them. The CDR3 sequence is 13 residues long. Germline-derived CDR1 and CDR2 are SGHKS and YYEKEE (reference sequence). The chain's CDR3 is CASSPKAALGYTF. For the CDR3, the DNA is TGTGCCAGCAGCCCTAAGGCAGCCCTAGGCTACACCTTC.

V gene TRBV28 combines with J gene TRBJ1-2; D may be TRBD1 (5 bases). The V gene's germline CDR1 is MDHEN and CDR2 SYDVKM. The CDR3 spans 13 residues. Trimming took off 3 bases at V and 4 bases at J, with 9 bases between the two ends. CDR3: CASSFRDLYGYTF. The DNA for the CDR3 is TGTGCCAGCAGTTTTCGGGACCTCTATGGCTACACCTTC.

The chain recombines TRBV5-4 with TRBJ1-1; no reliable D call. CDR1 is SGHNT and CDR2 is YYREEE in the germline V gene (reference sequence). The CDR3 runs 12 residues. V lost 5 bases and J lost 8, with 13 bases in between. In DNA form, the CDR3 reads TGTGCCAGCAGAGACGGGAGGGCAGAAGCTTTCTTT. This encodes CASRDGRAEAFF.

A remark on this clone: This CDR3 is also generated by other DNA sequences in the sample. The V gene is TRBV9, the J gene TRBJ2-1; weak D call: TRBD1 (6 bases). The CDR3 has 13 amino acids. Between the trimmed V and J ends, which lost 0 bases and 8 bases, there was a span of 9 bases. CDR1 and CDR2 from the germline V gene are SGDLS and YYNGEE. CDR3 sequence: CASSVDRAHEQFF. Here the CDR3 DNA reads TGTGCCAGCAGCGTAGACAGGGCCCATGAGCAGTTCTTC.

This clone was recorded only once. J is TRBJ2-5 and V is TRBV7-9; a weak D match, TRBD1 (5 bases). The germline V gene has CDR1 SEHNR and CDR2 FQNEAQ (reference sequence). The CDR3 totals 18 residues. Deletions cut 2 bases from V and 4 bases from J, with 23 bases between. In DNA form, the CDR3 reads TGTGCCAGCAGCTTAATCATGGCTGAGACAGCGATCGGAGAGACCCAGTACTTC. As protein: CASSLIMAETAIGETQYF. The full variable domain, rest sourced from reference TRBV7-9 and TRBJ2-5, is DTGVSQNPRHKITKRGQNVTFRCDPISEHNRLYWYRQTLGQGPEFLTYFQNEAQLEKSRLLSDRFSAERPKGSFSTLEIQRTEQGDSAMYLCASSLIMAETAIGETQYFGPGTRLLVL.

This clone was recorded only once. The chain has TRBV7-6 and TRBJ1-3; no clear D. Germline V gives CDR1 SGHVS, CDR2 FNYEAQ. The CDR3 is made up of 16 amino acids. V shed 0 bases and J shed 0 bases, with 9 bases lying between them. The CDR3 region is CASSLAGFSSGNTIYF. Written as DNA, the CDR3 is TGTGCCAGCAGCTTAGCTGGGTTTAGCTCTGGAAACACCATATATTTT. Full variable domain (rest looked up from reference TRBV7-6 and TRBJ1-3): GAGVSQSPRYKVTKRGQDVALRCDPISGHVSLYWYRQALGQGPEFLTYFNYEAQQDKSGLPNDRFSAERPEGSISTLTIQRTEQRDSAMYRCASSLAGFSSGNTIYFGEGSWLTVV.

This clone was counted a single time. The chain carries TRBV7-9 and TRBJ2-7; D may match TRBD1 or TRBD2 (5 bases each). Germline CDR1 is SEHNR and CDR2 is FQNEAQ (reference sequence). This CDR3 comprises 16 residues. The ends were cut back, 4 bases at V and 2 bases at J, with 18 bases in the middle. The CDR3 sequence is CASSSSRGTLAYEQYF. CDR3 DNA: TGTGCCAGCAGCTCCTCACGAGGGACGCTTGCCTACGAGCAGTACTTC.

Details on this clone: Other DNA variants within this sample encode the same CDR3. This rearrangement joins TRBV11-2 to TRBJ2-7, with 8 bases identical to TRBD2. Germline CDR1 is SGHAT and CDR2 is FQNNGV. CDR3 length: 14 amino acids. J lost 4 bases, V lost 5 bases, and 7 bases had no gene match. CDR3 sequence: CASSLGSGSYEQYF. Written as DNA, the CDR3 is TGTGCCAGCAGCCTCGGAAGCGGGAGTTACGAGCAGTACTTC.

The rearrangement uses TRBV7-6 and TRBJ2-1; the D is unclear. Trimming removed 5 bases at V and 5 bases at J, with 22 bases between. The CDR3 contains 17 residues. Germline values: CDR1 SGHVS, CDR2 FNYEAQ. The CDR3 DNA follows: TGTGCCAGCAGCCTATACGCCCAAGTAACGTGGGACAATGAGCAGTTCTTC. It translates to CASSLYAQVTWDNEQFF. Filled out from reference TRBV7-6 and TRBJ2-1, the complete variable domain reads GAGVSQSPRYKVTKRGQDVALRCDPISGHVSLYWYRQALGQGPEFLTYFNYEAQQDKSGLPNDRFSAERPEGSISTLTIQRTEQRDSAMYRCASSLYAQVTWDNEQFFGPGTRLTVL.

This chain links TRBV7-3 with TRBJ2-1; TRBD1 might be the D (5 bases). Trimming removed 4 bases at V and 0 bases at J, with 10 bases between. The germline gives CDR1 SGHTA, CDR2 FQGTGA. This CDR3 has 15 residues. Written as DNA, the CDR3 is TGTGCCAGCAGCTCGGACACAAGCTCCTACAATGAGCAGTTCTTC. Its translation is CASSSDTSSYNEQFF.

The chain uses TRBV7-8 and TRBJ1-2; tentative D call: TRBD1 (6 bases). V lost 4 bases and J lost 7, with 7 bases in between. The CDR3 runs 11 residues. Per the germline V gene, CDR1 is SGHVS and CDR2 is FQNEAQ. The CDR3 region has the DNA TGTGCCAGCAGCTGGGGGGCTGGCTACACCTTC. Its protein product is CASSWGAGYTF.